The rows below give T cell receptor beta chains drawn from one sample of a study of CD8+ T cells in alopecia areata. Only in-frame clones appear in the TCRdb table, and some are missing; sequencing was by immunoSEQ multiplex PCR. The repertoire holds 200,000 to 250,000 clones, with around 62% as singletons. Specimen: CD4+ T cells sorted from blood, collected at week 0. The receptors stem from a human donor with alopecia areata. The CDR3 runs from the conserved cysteine through the conserved F or W. D genes are given only for firm matches. Clone size, where shown, is once, few, many, or a class for clones that have expanded.

V gene: TRBV4-1; clone size: -; J gene: TRBJ2-6; D gene: TRBD1; CDR3 DNA: TGCGCCAGCAGCCCTGGGACAGGGTTTTCCGGGGCCAACGTCCTGACTTTC; CDR3 protein: CASSPGTGFSGANVLTF
V gene: TRBV5-1; clone size: -; J gene: TRBJ1-1; D gene: -; CDR3 DNA: TGCGCCAGCAGAAGTAACACTGAAGCTTTCTTT; CDR3 protein: CASRSNTEAFF
V gene: TRBV5-1; clone size: -; J gene: TRBJ2-5; D gene: -; CDR3 DNA: TGCGCCAGCAGCCACCGGGGGCCTGCGGGAGAGACCCAGTACTTC; CDR3 protein: CASSHRGPAGETQYF
V gene: TRBV5-6; clone size: -; J gene: TRBJ2-6; D gene: TRBD2; CDR3 DNA: TGTGCCAGCATTACGGGGGGACTTTACTCTGGGGCCAACGTCCTGACTTTC; CDR3 protein: CASITGGLYSGANVLTF
V gene: TRBV7-8; clone size: -; J gene: TRBJ2-2; D gene: -; CDR3 DNA: TGTGCCAGCAGCCATAACAGGGCCAAAACCGGGGAGCTGTTTTTT; CDR3 protein: CASSHNRAKTGELFF
V gene: TRBV5-1; clone size: few; J gene: TRBJ2-3; D gene: -; CDR3 DNA: TGCGCCAGCAGCTTATCCAGCACAGATACGCAGTATTTT; CDR3 protein: CASSLSSTDTQYF
V gene: TRBV6-6; clone size: few; J gene: TRBJ2-7; D gene: -; CDR3 DNA: TGTGCCACCTGGGGGTCAAACTCCTACGAGCAGTACTTC; CDR3 protein: CATWGSNSYEQYF
V gene: TRBV7-2; clone size: -; J gene: TRBJ2-5; D gene: -; CDR3 DNA: TGTGCCAGCAGCTCTTATTTTGGCCAAGAGACCCAGTACTTC; CDR3 protein: CASSSYFGQETQYF
V gene: TRBV5-4; clone size: -; J gene: TRBJ2-7; D gene: TRBD1; CDR3 DNA: TGTGCCAGCAGCTTGGCCGACAGGGCGCTGTACTTC; CDR3 protein: CASSLADRALYF
V gene: TRBV30; clone size: once; J gene: TRBJ1-1; D gene: -; CDR3 DNA: TGTGCCTGGAGTTCTCCGGCAAACACTGAAGCTTTCTTT; CDR3 protein: CAWSSPANTEAFF
V gene: TRBV5-1; clone size: -; J gene: TRBJ2-5; D gene: TRBD2; CDR3 DNA: TGCGCCAGCAGCTTCTCCAGGGGTAGCGGGAGGGCCGAAGAGACCCAGTACTTC; CDR3 protein: CASSFSRGSGRAEETQYF
V gene: TRBV7-6; clone size: -; J gene: TRBJ2-1; D gene: TRBD2; CDR3 DNA: TGTGCCAGCAGCGAGACACTAGCGGGAGGGCGACGTATCCTTATTGAGCAGTTCTTC; CDR3 protein: CASSETLAGGRRILIEQFF
V gene: TRBV2; clone size: few; J gene: TRBJ2-1; D gene: TRBD1; CDR3 DNA: TGTGCCAGCAGTCACCGACAGGGGGCTTGGTATGAGCAGTTCTTC; CDR3 protein: CASSHRQGAWYEQFF
V gene: TRBV25-1; clone size: few; J gene: TRBJ2-5; D gene: -; CDR3 DNA: TGTGCCAGCAGTGATTTAGGCTCCGCTTGGGAGGAGACCCAGTACTTC; CDR3 protein: CASSDLGSAWEETQYF
V gene: TRBV30; clone size: -; J gene: TRBJ1-2; D gene: TRBD1; CDR3 DNA: TGTGCCTGGACCCTCCGGGACAGGGGTGGCTACACCTTC; CDR3 protein: CAWTLRDRGGYTF
V gene: TRBV10-3; clone size: few; J gene: TRBJ2-1; D gene: TRBD2; CDR3 DNA: TGTGCCATTACTCGCGCAGGACTAGCGGACAATGAGCAGTTCTTC; CDR3 protein: CAITRAGLADNEQFF
V gene: TRBV6-5; clone size: -; J gene: TRBJ2-7; D gene: TRBD1; CDR3 DNA: TGTGCCAGCAGTGGGGTTGGGCAGGGGGCCTACGAGCAGTACTTC; CDR3 protein: CASSGVGQGAYEQYF
V gene: TRBV28; clone size: -; J gene: TRBJ2-6; D gene: -; CDR3 DNA: TGTGCCAGCAGGGACTCTGGGGCCAACGTCCTGACTTTC; CDR3 protein: CASRDSGANVLTF
V gene: TRBV2; clone size: once; J gene: TRBJ2-7; D gene: -; CDR3 DNA: TGTGCCAGCAGCGAATACCTTTCCTCCTACGAGCAGTACTTC; CDR3 protein: CASSEYLSSYEQYF
V gene: TRBV25-1; clone size: few; J gene: TRBJ1-2; D gene: -; CDR3 DNA: TGTGCCAGCAGCCAATTGACAGGAGCTAACTATGGCTACACCTTC; CDR3 protein: CASSQLTGANYGYTF
V gene: TRBV7-9; clone size: -; J gene: TRBJ1-5; D gene: -; CDR3 DNA: TGTGCCAGCAGCCCACAGGGTCCACGGGAGCCCCAGCATTTT; CDR3 protein: CASSPQGPREPQHF
V gene: TRBV30; clone size: once; J gene: TRBJ1-4; D gene: -; CDR3 DNA: TGTGCCTGGAGTGTACGGTGGGGGCGCGGTGAAAAACTGTTTTTT; CDR3 protein: CAWSVRWGRGEKLFF
V gene: TRBV2; clone size: few; J gene: TRBJ2-4; D gene: TRBD2; CDR3 DNA: TGTGCCAGCAGCCCGACTAGCCTCGGCAAAAACATTCAGTACTTC; CDR3 protein: CASSPTSLGKNIQYF
V gene: TRBV30; clone size: -; J gene: TRBJ2-1; D gene: TRBD2; CDR3 DNA: TGTGCCTGGAGTTCAGACCCAGGACTAGAGAGGTACAATGAGCAGTTCTTC; CDR3 protein: CAWSSDPGLERYNEQFF
V gene: TRBV6-5; clone size: -; J gene: TRBJ1-2; D gene: -; CDR3 DNA: TGTGCCAGCAGTTACTCCAGGGGCGGGAGCTATGGCTACACCTTC; CDR3 protein: CASSYSRGGSYGYTF
V gene: TRBV30; clone size: -; J gene: TRBJ1-5; D gene: -; CDR3 DNA: TGTGCCTGGAGTGGGTCAGACAATCAGCCCCAGCATTTT; CDR3 protein: CAWSGSDNQPQHF
V gene: TRBV29-1; clone size: -; J gene: TRBJ1-5; D gene: -; CDR3 DNA: TGCAGCGTTGGGGGTGAGGATCAGCCCCAGCATTTT; CDR3 protein: CSVGGEDQPQHF
V gene: TRBV7-3; clone size: -; J gene: TRBJ2-1; D gene: -; CDR3 DNA: TGTGCCAGCAGTCCAGGTGACATTATTACCTACAATGAGCAGTTCTTC; CDR3 protein: CASSPGDIITYNEQFF
V gene: TRBV30; clone size: few; J gene: TRBJ2-5; D gene: TRBD2; CDR3 DNA: TGTGCCTGGTCCCCGGGGACTAGCGGGAGAGGAGAGACCCAGTACTTC; CDR3 protein: CAWSPGTSGRGETQYF
V gene: TRBV5-6; clone size: few; J gene: TRBJ1-3; D gene: -; CDR3 DNA: TGTGCCAGCAGCTTGGGACAGTCCGGAAACACCATATATTTT; CDR3 protein: CASSLGQSGNTIYF
V gene: TRBV27; clone size: few; J gene: TRBJ2-5; D gene: -; CDR3 DNA: TGTGCCAGCAGTTTCACATGGCGGGATACCCAGTACTTC; CDR3 protein: CASSFTWRDTQYF
V gene: TRBV6-5; clone size: few; J gene: TRBJ1-2; D gene: -; CDR3 DNA: TGTGCCAGCAGTGAAGTCCAGGGAGGAGGCTACACCTTC; CDR3 protein: CASSEVQGGGYTF
V gene: TRBV27; clone size: -; J gene: TRBJ1-1; D gene: -; CDR3 DNA: TGTGCCAGCGGGGGCGTGGCCACTGAAGCTTTCTTT; CDR3 protein: CASGGVATEAFF
V gene: TRBV9; clone size: -; J gene: TRBJ2-6; D gene: -; CDR3 DNA: TGTGCCAGCAGCCTAGCAGGGTTCTCTGGGGCCAACGTCCTGACTTTC; CDR3 protein: CASSLAGFSGANVLTF
V gene: TRBV16; clone size: -; J gene: TRBJ2-5; D gene: -; CDR3 DNA: TGTGCCAGCAGCCAATCCACAGGGACTTTCGAGACCCAGTACTTC; CDR3 protein: CASSQSTGTFETQYF
V gene: TRBV29-1; clone size: few; J gene: TRBJ1-1; D gene: -; CDR3 DNA: TGCAGCGTTGGACGAAACACTGAAGCTTTCTTT; CDR3 protein: CSVGRNTEAFF